The 12 T cell receptor beta chains presented below share a single source sample, sequenced in a study of long-term antiretroviral therapy in people with HIV. The assay used was immunoSEQ (version v3.0), run at survey level. The table came from immunoSEQ multiplex PCR; TCRdb's copy has only in-frame clones and leaves some out. There are 36,000 or so clones in the sample; about 80% occur only once, and around 6.5% lies in the top ten. This material consisted of unsorted PBMCs, taken 0.6 years after starting antiretroviral therapy. These receptors all come from a man younger than 35 with HIV.

V is TRBV4-3 and J is TRBJ2-5; the D gene is possibly TRBD2 (6 bases). V was cut by 1 base and J by 1 base, with 13 bases left in between. Germline CDR1 and CDR2: LGHNA and YSLEER. The length of the CDR3 is 16 residues. The CDR3 spells CASSQGRGRIQETQYF. In DNA, the CDR3 is TGCGCCAGCAGCCAAGGGAGGGGTCGAATCCAAGAGACCCAGTACTTC.

V usage is TRBV5-1 and J usage is TRBJ2-4; D is possibly TRBD2 (7 bases). The CDR3 extends over 14 amino acids. Trimming shortened V by 3 bases and J by 9 bases, and 16 bases separated the two germline ends. Germline lookup yields CDR1 SGHRS and CDR2 YFSETQ. CDR3 in DNA: TGCGCCAGCAGCTGGGGGCCCAGGGAGGGCATTCAGTACTTC. As protein: CASSWGPREGIQYF.

The chain employs TRBV4-2 and TRBJ2-2; D could derive from TRBD1 or TRBD2 (6 bases each). V lost 5 bases and J 0 bases, leaving 16 bases between the germline ends. Germline V gene lookup returns CDR1 LGHNA and CDR2 YNFKEQ. The CDR3 extends over 17 amino acids. CDR3: CASSSGSGGPNTGELFF. In nucleotides, the CDR3 is TGTGCCAGCAGCTCCGGGTCCGGGGGCCCGAACACCGGGGAGCTGTTTTTT.

J is TRBJ1-5 and V is TRBV2; 8 nucleotides line up with TRBD1. Trimming removed 6 bases from V and 4 bases from J; junction bases left unmatched: 2. The CDR3 contains 13 residues. Looked up from germline, CDR1 is SNHLY and CDR2 is FYNNEI. CDR3 region: CASRGQANQPQHF. The CDR3 DNA is TGTGCCAGCAGGGGACAGGCTAATCAGCCCCAGCATTTT.

This chain connects TRBV19 to TRBJ2-7; D gene ambiguous. V gave up 2 bases and J gave up 6 bases, with 17 bases separating them. The germline gives CDR1 LNHDA, CDR2 SQIVND (reference sequence). The CDR3 length is 15 residues. The CDR3 DNA sequence: TGTGCCAGTAGTATACCGGTTCGGCTTATGCCCGAGCAGTACTTC. Residues: CASSIPVRLMPEQYF.

V and J are TRBV7-9 and TRBJ2-6; D uncertain. The CDR3 loop spans 16 amino acids. Germline assignment: CDR1 SEHNR and CDR2 FQNEAQ (reference sequence). V dropped 1 base and J dropped 4 bases, with 11 bases sitting between them. DNA of the CDR3: TGTGCCAGCAGCTTAGTTCCTGGGGTCGGGGCCAACGTCCTGACTTTC. Translating gives CASSLVPGVGANVLTF.

The chain couples TRBV2 to TRBJ2-7, with D possibly matching TRBD2 (6 bases). Germline CDR1 SNHLY, CDR2 FYNNEI. This CDR3 is 11 amino acids long. V lost 6 bases, J lost 3 bases, and 6 bases lay in between. The CDR3 nucleotides are TGTGCCAGCAGGGAGGGCTACGAGCAGTACTTC. Translating gives CASREGYEQYF.

This clone was seen a handful of times. The chain has TRBV18 and TRBJ1-2; D perhaps matches TRBD1 (6 bases). The V end was cut by 6 bases, the J end by 2 bases, with 10 bases between. This CDR3 spans 13 amino acids. Germline V CDR1 and CDR2: KGHSH, LQKENI. Here the CDR3 DNA reads TGTGCCAGCTCCCGGACAGCCAACTATGGCTACACCTTC. Its protein is CASSRTANYGYTF.

The chain links TRBV6-6 to TRBJ1-1; a possible D gene is TRBD1 (6 bases). The CDR3 has 15 residues. Germline values: CDR1 MNHNY, CDR2 SVGAGI (reference sequence). Trimming shortened V by 4 bases and J by 1 base, and 13 bases separated the two germline ends. The CDR3 sequence is CASSSLGTPNTEAFF. Written as DNA, the CDR3 is TGTGCCAGCAGTTCCCTCGGGACACCGAACACTGAAGCTTTCTTT.

This clone has just one count. The rearrangement uses TRBV12-5 and TRBJ2-2; the match to TRBD2 covers 7 bases. The CDR3 has 19 residues. J lost 9 bases, V lost 4 bases, and 23 bases had no gene match. From germline, CDR1 is LGHNT and CDR2 FRNRAP. CDR3 in amino acids: CASGSLPGGHRTKDRELFF. The CDR3 nucleotides are TGTGCTAGTGGTTCCCTCCCGGGAGGACATCGTACAAAAGACCGGGAGCTGTTTTTT.

This chain links TRBV19 with TRBJ1-5; D is perhaps TRBD1 (6 bases). Trimming removed 7 bases from V and 4 bases from J, with 20 bases in between. The V gene's germline CDR1 is LNHDA and CDR2 SQIVND (reference sequence). The CDR3 has 16 residues. The CDR3 sequence: CASTQQGPGGNQPQHF. CDR3 sequence (DNA): TGTGCCAGTACCCAACAGGGCCCAGGTGGTAATCAGCCCCAGCATTTT.

The V call is TRBV5-1, the J call TRBJ2-1; the D is unclear. The germline V gene has CDR1 SGHRS and CDR2 YFSETQ. The V gene lost 0 bases and the J gene lost 2 bases, with 6 bases spanning the gap. The length of the CDR3 is 14 residues. CDR3 DNA sequence: TGCGCCAGCAGCTTGGGGGTTCCCTACAATGAGCAGTTCTTC. It specifies CASSLGVPYNEQFF.